This T cell receptor beta chain derives from a study of blood T cell repertoires in COVID-19. Study summary: Samples taken during acute and convalescent COVID-19 were collected in the United States, Italy and Spain.

In the study's own analysis: Researchers report that nucleated cell counts were estimated from reference gene primer amplification. Method: immunoSEQ multiplex PCR; TCRdb's copy keeps in-frame clones and lacks some. V, J and clone size are taken as reported in that table, and D and trimming were inferred from the DNA itself. The table shows 250,000 to 350,000 clones, with around nine tenths occurring only once. V lost 3 bases to trimming and J lost 5 bases; unmatched junction nucleotides: 5. The CDR3 has 15 residues. Germline V gene lookup returns CDR1 SGHTA and CDR2 FQGNSA. The sequencing sample was made of peripheral blood. The clonotype comes from a woman aged 40 to 50 who had recovered from COVID-19. This chain joins TRBV7-2 and TRBJ2-1, with TRBD1 matching 9 bases. The CDR3 region is CASSLWTGANNEQFF. Written as DNA, the CDR3 is TGTGCCAGCAGCTTGTGGACAGGGGCTAACAATGAGCAGTTCTTC.